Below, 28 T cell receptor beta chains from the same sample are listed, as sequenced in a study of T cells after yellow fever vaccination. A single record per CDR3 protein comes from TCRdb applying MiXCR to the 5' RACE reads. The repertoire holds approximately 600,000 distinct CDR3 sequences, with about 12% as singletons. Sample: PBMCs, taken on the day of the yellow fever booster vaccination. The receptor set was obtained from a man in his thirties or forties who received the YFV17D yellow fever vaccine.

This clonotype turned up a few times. The CDR3 is CASSNSNRIDEQYF. DNA for the CDR3: TGTGCCAGCAGCAACTCAAATAGGATAGACGAGCAGTACTTC. This sequence joins TRBV5-6 and TRBJ2-7; D is ambiguous. The CDR3 loop spans 14 amino acids. The germline CDR1 and CDR2 sequences are SGHDT and YYEEEE. The germline V and J ends were trimmed by 4 bases and 5 bases, with 16 bases remaining between them.

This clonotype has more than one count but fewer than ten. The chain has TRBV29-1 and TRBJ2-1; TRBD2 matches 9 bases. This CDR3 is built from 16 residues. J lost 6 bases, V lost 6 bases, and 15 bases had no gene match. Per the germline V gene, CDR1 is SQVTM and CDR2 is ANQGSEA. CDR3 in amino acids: CSVPKGAGGPFNEQFF. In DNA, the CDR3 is TGCAGCGTCCCAAAGGGGGCGGGAGGGCCGTTCAATGAGCAGTTCTTC.

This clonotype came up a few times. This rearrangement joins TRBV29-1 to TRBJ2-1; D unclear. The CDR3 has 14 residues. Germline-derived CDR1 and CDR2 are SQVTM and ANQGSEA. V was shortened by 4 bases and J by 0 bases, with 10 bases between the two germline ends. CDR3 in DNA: TGCAGCGTTGTGGGTAGCCTCTCCTACAATGAGCAGTTCTTC. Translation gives CSVVGSLSYNEQFF.

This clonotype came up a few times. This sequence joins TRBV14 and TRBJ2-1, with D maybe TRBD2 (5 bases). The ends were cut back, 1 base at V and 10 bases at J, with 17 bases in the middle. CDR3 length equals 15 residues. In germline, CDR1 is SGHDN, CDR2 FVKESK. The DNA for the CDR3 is TGTGCCAGCAGCCAAGCAGGACTTCGCGGCAAGGAGCAGTTCTTC. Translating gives CASSQAGLRGKEQFF.

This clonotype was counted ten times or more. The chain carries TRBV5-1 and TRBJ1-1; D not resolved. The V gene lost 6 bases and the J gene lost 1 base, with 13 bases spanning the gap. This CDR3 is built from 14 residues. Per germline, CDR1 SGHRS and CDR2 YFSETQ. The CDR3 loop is CASTREEGNTEAFF. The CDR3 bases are TGCGCCAGCACACGCGAGGAAGGGAACACTGAAGCTTTCTTT. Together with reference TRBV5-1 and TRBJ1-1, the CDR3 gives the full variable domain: KAGVTQTPRYLIKTRGQQVTLSCSPISGHRSVSWYQQTPGQGLQFLFEYFSETQRNKGNFPGRFSGRQFSNSRSEMNVSTLELGDSALYLCASTREEGNTEAFFGQGTRLTVV.

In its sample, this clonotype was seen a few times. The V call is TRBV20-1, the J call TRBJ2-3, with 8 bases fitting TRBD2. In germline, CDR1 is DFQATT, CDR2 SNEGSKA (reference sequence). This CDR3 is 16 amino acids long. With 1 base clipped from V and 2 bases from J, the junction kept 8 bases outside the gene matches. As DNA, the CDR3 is TGCAGTGCTAGAGGGTCTAGCGGGCCCTCCACAGATACGCAGTATTTT. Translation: CSARGSSGPSTDTQYF.

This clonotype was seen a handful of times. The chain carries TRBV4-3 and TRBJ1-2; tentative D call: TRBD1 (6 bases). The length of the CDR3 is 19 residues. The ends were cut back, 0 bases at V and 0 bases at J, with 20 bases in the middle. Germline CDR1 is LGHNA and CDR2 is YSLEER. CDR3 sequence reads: CASSQDLMVGQRANYGYTF. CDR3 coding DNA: TGCGCCAGCAGCCAAGATCTTATGGTAGGACAGAGAGCTAACTATGGCTACACCTTC.

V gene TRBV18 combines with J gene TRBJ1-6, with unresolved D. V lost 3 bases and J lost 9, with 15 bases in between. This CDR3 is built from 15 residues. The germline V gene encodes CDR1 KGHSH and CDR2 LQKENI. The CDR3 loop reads CASSPTDAAGSPLHF. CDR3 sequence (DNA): TGTGCCAGCTCACCTACCGACGCGGCGGGTTCACCCCTCCACTTT.

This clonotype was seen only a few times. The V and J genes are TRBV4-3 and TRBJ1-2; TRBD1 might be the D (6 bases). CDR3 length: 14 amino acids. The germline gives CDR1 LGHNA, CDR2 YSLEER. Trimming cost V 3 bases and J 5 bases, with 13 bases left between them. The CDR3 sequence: CASSQRDKDYGYTF. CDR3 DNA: TGCGCCAGCAGCCAGCGGGACAAGGATTATGGCTACACCTTC.

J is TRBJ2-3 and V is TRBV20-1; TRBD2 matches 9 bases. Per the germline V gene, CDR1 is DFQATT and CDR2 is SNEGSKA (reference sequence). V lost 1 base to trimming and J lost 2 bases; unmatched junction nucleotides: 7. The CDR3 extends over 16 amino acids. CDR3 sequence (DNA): TGCAGTGCTAGAGTATTGCTAGCGGGACACACAGATACGCAGTATTTT. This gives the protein CSARVLLAGHTDTQYF.

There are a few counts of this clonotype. The CDR3 region is CASSPFRGIPGELFF. CDR3 nucleotide sequence: TGTGCCAGCAGCCCCTTCAGGGGTATACCCGGGGAGCTGTTTTTT. The rearrangement links TRBV3-1 to TRBJ2-2, with a weak D call TRBD1 (6 bases). Germline V gene data show CDR1 as LGHDT and CDR2 as YNNKEL (reference sequence). The CDR3 has 15 amino acids. Trimming removed 4 bases from V and 6 bases from J, with 15 bases in between.

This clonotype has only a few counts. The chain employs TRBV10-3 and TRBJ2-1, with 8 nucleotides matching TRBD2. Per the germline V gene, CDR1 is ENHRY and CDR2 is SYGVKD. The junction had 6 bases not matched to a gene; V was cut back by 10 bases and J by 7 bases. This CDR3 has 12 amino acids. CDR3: CATREGGNEQFF. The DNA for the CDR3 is TGTGCCACCCGGGAGGGCGGGAATGAGCAGTTCTTC.

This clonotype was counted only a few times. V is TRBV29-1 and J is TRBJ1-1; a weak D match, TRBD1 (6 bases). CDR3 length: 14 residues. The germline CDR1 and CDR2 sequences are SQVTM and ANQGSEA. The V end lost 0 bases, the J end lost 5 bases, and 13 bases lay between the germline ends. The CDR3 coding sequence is TGCAGCGTTGAAGACAACAAGGGGGGGACTGAAGCTTTCTTT. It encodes CSVEDNKGGTEAFF.

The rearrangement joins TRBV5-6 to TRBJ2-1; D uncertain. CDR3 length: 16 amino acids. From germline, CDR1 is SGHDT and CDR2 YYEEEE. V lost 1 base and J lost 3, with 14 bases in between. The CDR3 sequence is CASSLYGKMLYNEQFF. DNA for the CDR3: TGTGCCAGCAGCTTGTATGGCAAGATGCTCTACAATGAGCAGTTCTTC.

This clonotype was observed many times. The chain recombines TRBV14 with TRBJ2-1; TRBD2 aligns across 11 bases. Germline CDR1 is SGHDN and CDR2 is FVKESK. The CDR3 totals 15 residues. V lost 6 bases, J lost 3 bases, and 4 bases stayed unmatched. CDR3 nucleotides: TGTGCCAGCAGACCTACTAGCGGGAGCTACAATGAGCAGTTCTTC. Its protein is CASRPTSGSYNEQFF.

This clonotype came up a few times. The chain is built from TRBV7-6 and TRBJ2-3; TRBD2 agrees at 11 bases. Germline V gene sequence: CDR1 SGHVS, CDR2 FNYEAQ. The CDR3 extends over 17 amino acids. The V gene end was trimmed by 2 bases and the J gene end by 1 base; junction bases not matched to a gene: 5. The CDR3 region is CASSLLAGGSRTDTQYF. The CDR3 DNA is TGTGCCAGCAGCTTACTAGCGGGAGGCTCTCGCACAGATACGCAGTATTTT.

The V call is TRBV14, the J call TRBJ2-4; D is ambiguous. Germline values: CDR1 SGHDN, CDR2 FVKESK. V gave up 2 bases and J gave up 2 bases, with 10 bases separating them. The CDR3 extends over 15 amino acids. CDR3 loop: CASSQLSVTKNIQYF. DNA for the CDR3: TGTGCCAGCAGCCAACTCTCCGTAACCAAAAACATTCAGTACTTC.

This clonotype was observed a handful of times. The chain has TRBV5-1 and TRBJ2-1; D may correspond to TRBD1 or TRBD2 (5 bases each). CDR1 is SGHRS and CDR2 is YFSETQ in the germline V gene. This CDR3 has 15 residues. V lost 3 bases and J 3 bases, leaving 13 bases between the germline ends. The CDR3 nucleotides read TGCGCCAGCAGCTACCGACTGGGGGACTACAATGAGCAGTTCTTC. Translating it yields CASSYRLGDYNEQFF.

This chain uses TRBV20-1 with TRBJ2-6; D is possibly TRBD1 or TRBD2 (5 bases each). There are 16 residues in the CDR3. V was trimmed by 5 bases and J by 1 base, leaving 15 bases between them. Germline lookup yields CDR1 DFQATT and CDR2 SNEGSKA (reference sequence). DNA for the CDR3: TGCAGTGCTCCCCCGGGACCGTTGTCTGGGGCCAACGTCCTGACTTTC. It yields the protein CSAPPGPLSGANVLTF.

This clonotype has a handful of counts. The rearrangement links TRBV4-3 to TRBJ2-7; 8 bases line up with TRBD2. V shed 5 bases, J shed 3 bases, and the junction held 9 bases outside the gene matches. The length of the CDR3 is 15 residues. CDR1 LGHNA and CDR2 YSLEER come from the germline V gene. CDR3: CASSADRTSNYEQYF. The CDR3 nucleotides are TGCGCCAGCAGCGCAGACAGGACTAGCAACTACGAGCAGTACTTC.

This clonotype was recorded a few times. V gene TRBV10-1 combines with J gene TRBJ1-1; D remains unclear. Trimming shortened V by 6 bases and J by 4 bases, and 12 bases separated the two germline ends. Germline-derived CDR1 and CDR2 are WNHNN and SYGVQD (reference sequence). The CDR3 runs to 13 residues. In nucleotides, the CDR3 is TGCGCCAGCAGCGTTGGACCGGTCACTGAAGCTTTCTTT. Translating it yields CASSVGPVTEAFF.

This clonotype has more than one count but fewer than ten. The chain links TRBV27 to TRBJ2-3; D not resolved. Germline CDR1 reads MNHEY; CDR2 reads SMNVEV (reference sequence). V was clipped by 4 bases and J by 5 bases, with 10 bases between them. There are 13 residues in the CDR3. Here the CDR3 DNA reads TGTGCCAGCAGTTGGGGAAACATAGATACGCAGTATTTT. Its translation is CASSWGNIDTQYF.

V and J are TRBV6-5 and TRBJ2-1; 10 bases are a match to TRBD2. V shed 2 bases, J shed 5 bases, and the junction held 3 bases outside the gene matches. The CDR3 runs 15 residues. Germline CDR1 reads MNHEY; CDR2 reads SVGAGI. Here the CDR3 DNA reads TGTGCCAGCAGTTACGGACTAGCGGTTAACAATGAGCAGTTCTTC. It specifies CASSYGLAVNNEQFF.

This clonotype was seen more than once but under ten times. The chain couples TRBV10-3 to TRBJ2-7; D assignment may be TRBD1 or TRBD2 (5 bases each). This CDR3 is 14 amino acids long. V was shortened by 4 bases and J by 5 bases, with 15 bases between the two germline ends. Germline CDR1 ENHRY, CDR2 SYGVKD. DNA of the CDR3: TGTGCCATCAGTGGGGGGATAGGGCCCGACGAGCAGTACTTC. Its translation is CAISGGIGPDEQYF.

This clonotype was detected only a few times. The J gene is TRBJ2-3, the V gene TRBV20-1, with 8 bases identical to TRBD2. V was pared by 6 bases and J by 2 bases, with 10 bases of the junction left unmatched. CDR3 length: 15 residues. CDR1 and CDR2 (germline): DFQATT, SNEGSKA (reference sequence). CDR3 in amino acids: CSAEAREDPTDTQYF. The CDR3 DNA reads TGCAGTGCGGAAGCGCGGGAGGACCCCACAGATACGCAGTATTTT.

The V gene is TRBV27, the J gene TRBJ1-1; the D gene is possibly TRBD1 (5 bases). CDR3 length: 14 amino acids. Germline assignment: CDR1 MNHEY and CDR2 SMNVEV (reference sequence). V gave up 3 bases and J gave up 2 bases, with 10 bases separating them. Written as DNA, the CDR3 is TGTGCCAGCAGTTTCCGACAGCTTAACACTGAAGCTTTCTTT. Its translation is CASSFRQLNTEAFF.

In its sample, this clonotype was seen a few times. CDR3 DNA: TGTGCCAGCAGTTACTCGATTCAGGGGCGGGGAGGCTATCGTGAGCAGTTCTTC. It is translated as CASSYSIQGRGGYREQFF. The chain employs TRBV6-2 or TRBV6-3 and TRBJ2-1; D tentatively reads TRBD1 or TRBD2 (6 bases each). The germline V gene encodes CDR1 MNHEY and CDR2 SVGEGT. V was trimmed by 0 bases and J by 9 bases, leaving 24 bases between them. The CDR3 sequence is 18 residues long.

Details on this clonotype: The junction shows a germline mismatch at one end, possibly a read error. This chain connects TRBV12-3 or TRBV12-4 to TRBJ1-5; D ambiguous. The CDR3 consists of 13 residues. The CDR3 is CASRRTTDQAQHF. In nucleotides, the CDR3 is TGTGCCAGCAGGCGAACAACAGATCAGGCCCAGCATTTT.